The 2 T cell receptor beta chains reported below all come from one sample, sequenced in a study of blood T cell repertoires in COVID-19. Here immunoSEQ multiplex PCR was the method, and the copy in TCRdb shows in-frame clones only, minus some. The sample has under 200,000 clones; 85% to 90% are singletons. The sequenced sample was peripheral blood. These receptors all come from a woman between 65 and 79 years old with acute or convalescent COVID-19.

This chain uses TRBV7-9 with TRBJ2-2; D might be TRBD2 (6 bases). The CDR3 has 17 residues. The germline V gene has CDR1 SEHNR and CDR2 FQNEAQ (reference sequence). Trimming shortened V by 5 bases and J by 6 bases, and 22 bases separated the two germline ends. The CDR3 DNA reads TGTGCCAGCAGCCCCACCCCAATGCGGAGGGTACCCGGGGAGCTGTTTTTT. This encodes CASSPTPMRRVPGELFF.

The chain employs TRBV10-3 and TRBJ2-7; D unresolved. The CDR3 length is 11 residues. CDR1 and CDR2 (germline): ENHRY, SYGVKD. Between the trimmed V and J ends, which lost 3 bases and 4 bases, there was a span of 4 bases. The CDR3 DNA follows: TGTGCCATCAGTGAACAGTACGAGCAGTACTTC. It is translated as CAISEQYEQYF.